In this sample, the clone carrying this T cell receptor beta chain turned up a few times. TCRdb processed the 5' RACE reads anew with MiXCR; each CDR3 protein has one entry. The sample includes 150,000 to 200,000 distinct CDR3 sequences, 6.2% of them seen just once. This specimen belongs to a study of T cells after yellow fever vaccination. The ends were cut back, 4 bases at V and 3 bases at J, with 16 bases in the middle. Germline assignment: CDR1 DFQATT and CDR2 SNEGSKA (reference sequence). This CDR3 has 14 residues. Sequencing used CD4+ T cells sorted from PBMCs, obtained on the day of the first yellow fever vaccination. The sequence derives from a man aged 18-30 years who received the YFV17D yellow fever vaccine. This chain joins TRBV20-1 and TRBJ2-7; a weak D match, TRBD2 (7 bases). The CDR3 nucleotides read TGCAGTGCTATACCAGGCGGGGGCAGCTACGAGCAGTACGTC. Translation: CSAIPGGGSYEQYV.